The present T cell receptor beta chain was sequenced within a study of blood T cell repertoires in COVID-19. Study overall: There were acute and convalescent COVID-19 samples, and they came from the United States, Italy and Spain.

The CDR3 runs 13 residues. The V gene end was trimmed by 9 bases and the J gene end by 5 bases; junction bases not matched to a gene: 10. CDR1 is SGHTS and CDR2 is YDEGEE in the germline V gene. Repertoires were generated with immunoSEQ multiplex PCR, while TCRdb's copy carries only in-frame clones and drops some. The table lists about 270,000 clones, over 80% of them singletons. This TCR was recovered from a woman aged 30 to 39 with acute COVID-19. Sequencing was done on a sample of PBMCs or T cells enriched from blood (not recorded which). This sequence joins TRBV5-8 and TRBJ1-2; 7 bases align to TRBD1. For the CDR3, the DNA is TGTGCCACCGGACAGGCCTCTGGGTATGGCTACACCTTC. It specifies CATGQASGYGYTF.